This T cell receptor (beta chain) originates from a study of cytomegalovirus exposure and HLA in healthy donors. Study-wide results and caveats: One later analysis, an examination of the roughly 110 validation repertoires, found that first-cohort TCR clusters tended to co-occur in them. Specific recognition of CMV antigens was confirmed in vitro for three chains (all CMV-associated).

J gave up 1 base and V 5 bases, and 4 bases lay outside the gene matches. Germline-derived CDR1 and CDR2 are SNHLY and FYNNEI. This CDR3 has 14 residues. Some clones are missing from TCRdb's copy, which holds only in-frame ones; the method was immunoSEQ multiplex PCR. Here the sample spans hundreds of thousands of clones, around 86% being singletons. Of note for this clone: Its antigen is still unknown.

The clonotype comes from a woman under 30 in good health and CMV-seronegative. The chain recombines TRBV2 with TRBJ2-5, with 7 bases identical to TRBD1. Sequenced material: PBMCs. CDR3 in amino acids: CASSLTGFQETQYF. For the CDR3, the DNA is TGTGCCAGCAGTTTGACAGGGTTCCAAGAGACCCAGTACTTC.